This T cell receptor (beta chain) comes out of a study of control samples from healthy donors and cancer patients. The CDR3 contains 15 residues. CDR1 and CDR2 from the germline V gene are MNHEY and SVGEGT. V lost 3 bases to trimming and J lost 2 bases, with 11 bases between them. TCRdb keeps only in-frame clones here, not all; method: immunoSEQ multiplex PCR. The profile shows approximately 110,000 clones, roughly 85% of them singletons. The sequenced sample consisted of blood. The sequence was obtained from a woman aged 45-60 years in good health. The chain has TRBV6-2 or TRBV6-3 and TRBJ1-5, with a possible D match to TRBD1 (5 bases). The DNA for the CDR3 is TGTGCCAGCAGTTATGGGGGTAGCGGCAATCAGCCCCAGCATTTT. It encodes CASSYGGSGNQPQHF.